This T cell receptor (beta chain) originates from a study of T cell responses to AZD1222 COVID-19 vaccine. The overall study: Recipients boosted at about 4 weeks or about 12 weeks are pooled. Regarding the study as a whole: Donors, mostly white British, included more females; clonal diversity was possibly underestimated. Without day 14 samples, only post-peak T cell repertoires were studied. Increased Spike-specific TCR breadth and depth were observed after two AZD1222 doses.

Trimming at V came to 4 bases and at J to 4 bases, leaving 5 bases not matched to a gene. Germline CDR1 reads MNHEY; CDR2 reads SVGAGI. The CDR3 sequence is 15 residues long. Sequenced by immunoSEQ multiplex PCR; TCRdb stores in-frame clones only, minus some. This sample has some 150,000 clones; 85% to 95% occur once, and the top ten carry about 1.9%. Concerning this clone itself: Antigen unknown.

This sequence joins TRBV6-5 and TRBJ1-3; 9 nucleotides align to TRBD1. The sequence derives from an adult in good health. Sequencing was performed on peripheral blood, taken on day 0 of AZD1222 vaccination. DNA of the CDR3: TGTGCCAGCAGTTTGGGGACAGGGCCGGGAAACACCATATATTTT. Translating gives CASSLGTGPGNTIYF.